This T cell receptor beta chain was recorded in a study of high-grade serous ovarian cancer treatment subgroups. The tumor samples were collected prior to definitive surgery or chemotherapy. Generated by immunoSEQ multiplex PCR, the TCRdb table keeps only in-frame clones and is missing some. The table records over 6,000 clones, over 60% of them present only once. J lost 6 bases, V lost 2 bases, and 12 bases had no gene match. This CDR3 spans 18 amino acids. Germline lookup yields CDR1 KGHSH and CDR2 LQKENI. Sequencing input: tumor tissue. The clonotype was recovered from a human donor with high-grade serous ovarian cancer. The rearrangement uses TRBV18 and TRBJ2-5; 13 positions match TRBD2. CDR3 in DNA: TGTGCCAGCTCACCAGACCCCCCCCGGACTAGCGGGGGAAAGACCCAGTACTTC. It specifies CASSPDPPRTSGGKTQYF.